The entry below gives a single T cell receptor (beta chain) sequence along with its context. Its antigen is unknown. The CDR3 end shows no conserved phenylalanine or tryptophan, and so a read error is likely. These data are taken from a study of immune heterogeneity within non-small cell lung tumors. Study-wide results and caveats: Recurrence of the same dominant CDR3 beta clonotypes was seen across tumor sites within a patient, and site-unique high-frequency clones were present alongside them. Patients largely differed in their high-frequency T-cell receptor beta clonotypes. Although only moderate, the correlation of local T-cell clonality with local tumor mutational burden was significant (R 0.3 to 0.35).

Amplification of the TCR beta CDR3 was achieved through multiplex PCR with 32 V and 13 J primers. Via MiXCR, TCRdb re-called the multiplex PCR reads, giving one row per CDR3 protein. The sample contains tens of thousands of distinct CDR3 sequences, 25% to 30% of which appear only once. Germline V CDR1 and CDR2: SNHLY, FYNNEI. The CDR3 is made up of 14 amino acids. Template material comprised bulk tumor genomic DNA at roughly 600 ng per sample. Several biopsies per primary tumor, spaced far apart, were taken during surgery. Their non-small cell lung cancer was newly diagnosed and untreated, and the patients underwent curative surgery. Patients with newly diagnosed non-small cell lung cancer who underwent surgery with curative intent served as donors.

The TCR comes from a man in his forties with non-small cell lung cancer. Sequencing was carried out using lung tumor tissue. The V and J genes are TRBV2 and TRBJ2-1; 7 positions match TRBD1. The CDR3 DNA reads TGTGACAGCGACCCGGGACAGAGCTACAATGAGCAGTTCTTA. This encodes CDSDPGQSYNEQFL.